Listed below are T cell receptor beta chains from one sample, sequenced in a study of shared clonotypes between healthy human individuals. The table came from immunoSEQ multiplex PCR; TCRdb's copy has only in-frame clones and leaves some out. The sample lists fewer than 1.8 million clones, approximately 98.5% seen once, with about 0.34% in the top ten. Sequencing was carried out using naive CD4+ T cells sorted from blood. Every receptor here comes from a man younger than 45 in good health. Both conserved end residues are part of each CDR3. A D gene is named only where the DNA matches it firmly. Not every row has a clone size; where given, it reads once, few, many or a size class.

cdr3_nt: TGTGCCAGCAGCCTCGGGGGGACCTACTACGAGCAGTACTTC
cdr3_aa: CASSLGGTYYEQYF
clone_size: NA
j_call: TRBJ2-7
v_call: TRBV7-2
d_call: TRBD2

cdr3_nt: TGTGCCAGCTCACCCGTACTAGCGGCAGCTAGCACAGATACGCAGTATTTT
cdr3_aa: CASSPVLAAASTDTQYF
clone_size: NA
j_call: TRBJ2-3
v_call: TRBV18
d_call: TRBD2

cdr3_nt: TGTGCCAGCAGCGTAGATCCGAGCACAGATACGCAGTATTTT
cdr3_aa: CASSVDPSTDTQYF
clone_size: NA
j_call: TRBJ2-3
v_call: TRBV9
d_call: NA

cdr3_nt: TGTGCCAGCAGCCCTAGCGGGAGCCCCTATGAGCAGTTCTTC
cdr3_aa: CASSPSGSPYEQFF
clone_size: NA
j_call: TRBJ2-1
v_call: TRBV7-2
d_call: TRBD2

cdr3_nt: TGTGCCAGCAGCCCATGGGCGGTCCTTAGCACAGATACGCAGTATTTT
cdr3_aa: CASSPWAVLSTDTQYF
clone_size: NA
j_call: TRBJ2-3
v_call: TRBV14
d_call: NA

cdr3_nt: TGTGCCAGCAGCGTAATGGTTAGCGAGACCCAGTACTTC
cdr3_aa: CASSVMVSETQYF
clone_size: NA
j_call: TRBJ2-5
v_call: TRBV9
d_call: NA

cdr3_nt: TGTGCCAGCACCACGACAGGGGGCATTTACGAGCAGTACTTC
cdr3_aa: CASTTTGGIYEQYF
clone_size: NA
j_call: TRBJ2-7
v_call: TRBV28
d_call: TRBD1

cdr3_nt: TGCGCCAGTCACGGACAGACCTACGAGCAGTACTTC
cdr3_aa: CASHGQTYEQYF
clone_size: NA
j_call: TRBJ2-7
v_call: TRBV5-1
d_call: NA

cdr3_nt: TGTGCCACCAGCGGTACAAGGTACAATGAGCAGTTCTTC
cdr3_aa: CATSGTRYNEQFF
clone_size: once
j_call: TRBJ2-1
v_call: TRBV15
d_call: NA

cdr3_nt: TGCGCCAGCAGCTTGACTAGCGGGAGGGGAGAGACCCAGTACTTC
cdr3_aa: CASSLTSGRGETQYF
clone_size: NA
j_call: TRBJ2-5
v_call: TRBV5-1
d_call: TRBD2

cdr3_nt: TGTGCCAGCAGCTACGGACAGAAATACTACGAGCAGTACTTC
cdr3_aa: CASSYGQKYYEQYF
clone_size: NA
j_call: TRBJ2-7
v_call: TRBV13
d_call: NA

cdr3_nt: TGTGCCAGCTCACCAACCGAGGTGTGGGAGACCCAGTACTTC
cdr3_aa: CASSPTEVWETQYF
clone_size: NA
j_call: TRBJ2-5
v_call: TRBV18
d_call: NA

cdr3_nt: TGTGCCAGCAGCCGTGACACCTTTTCCACTGAAGCTTTCTTT
cdr3_aa: CASSRDTFSTEAFF
clone_size: NA
j_call: TRBJ1-1
v_call: TRBV5-5
d_call: NA

cdr3_nt: TGTGCCAGCAGTCCAACAGGGCCACGAGAGACCCAGTACTTC
cdr3_aa: CASSPTGPRETQYF
clone_size: NA
j_call: TRBJ2-5
v_call: TRBV27
d_call: NA

cdr3_nt: TGTGCCAGCAGGCTGGATCGGAGTGGGGTTTGGAATGAGCAGTTCTTC
cdr3_aa: CASRLDRSGVWNEQFF
clone_size: NA
j_call: TRBJ2-1
v_call: TRBV7-8
d_call: NA

cdr3_nt: TGTGCCAGCAGCCCCGGAGACGACGCCTATGGCTACACCTTC
cdr3_aa: CASSPGDDAYGYTF
clone_size: NA
j_call: TRBJ1-2
v_call: TRBV7-8
d_call: NA

cdr3_nt: TGTGCCAGCAGGGATAGCAATCAGCCCCAGCATTTT
cdr3_aa: CASRDSNQPQHF
clone_size: NA
j_call: TRBJ1-5
v_call: TRBV2
d_call: NA

cdr3_nt: TGTGCCACCAGCAGACCTAAAGGGGCCTCCGAGCAGTACTTC
cdr3_aa: CATSRPKGASEQYF
clone_size: once
j_call: TRBJ2-7
v_call: TRBV15
d_call: NA

cdr3_nt: TGCAGCGTTGCCGGGACAACTGAGCGGGAGGGCATATCTGCGAACACCGGGGAGCTGTTTTTT
cdr3_aa: CSVAGTTEREGISANTGELFF
clone_size: NA
j_call: TRBJ2-2
v_call: TRBV29-1
d_call: TRBD2

cdr3_nt: TGTGCCATCAGCGCGACAGGGCGTAGCTACGAGCAGTACTTC
cdr3_aa: CAISATGRSYEQYF
clone_size: NA
j_call: TRBJ2-7
v_call: TRBV10-3
d_call: TRBD1

cdr3_nt: TGCGCCAGCAGTGAACTAGATAGCACCGGGGAGCTGTTTTTT
cdr3_aa: CASSELDSTGELFF
clone_size: NA
j_call: TRBJ2-2
v_call: TRBV10-1
d_call: NA

cdr3_nt: TGTGCCAGTAGGGGTACAGGGTATAACACTGAAGCTTTCTTT
cdr3_aa: CASRGTGYNTEAFF
clone_size: NA
j_call: TRBJ1-1
v_call: TRBV19
d_call: NA

cdr3_nt: TGTGCCAGCAGCGGTTATTCCTACGAGCAGTACTTC
cdr3_aa: CASSGYSYEQYF
clone_size: NA
j_call: TRBJ2-7
v_call: TRBV28
d_call: NA

cdr3_nt: TGTGCCAGCAGACGGACTAGCGGGAGAGAGACCCAGTACTTC
cdr3_aa: CASRRTSGRETQYF
clone_size: NA
j_call: TRBJ2-5
v_call: TRBV27
d_call: TRBD2

cdr3_nt: TGTGCCAGCAGCCAAGGGACAGGGCCCCATCAGCCCCAGCATTTT
cdr3_aa: CASSQGTGPHQPQHF
clone_size: NA
j_call: TRBJ1-5
v_call: TRBV14
d_call: TRBD1

cdr3_nt: TGTGCCAGCACCCTGGGGCCCAATCAGCCCCAGCATTTT
cdr3_aa: CASTLGPNQPQHF
clone_size: NA
j_call: TRBJ1-5
v_call: TRBV7-2
d_call: NA

cdr3_nt: TGTGCCAGTAGCAAAAACTACGAGCAGTACTTC
cdr3_aa: CASSKNYEQYF
clone_size: NA
j_call: TRBJ2-7
v_call: TRBV19
d_call: NA

cdr3_nt: TGTGCCAGCTCACGGTCCGTGGGACAGTCGAATGAAAAACTGTTTTTT
cdr3_aa: CASSRSVGQSNEKLFF
clone_size: NA
j_call: TRBJ1-4
v_call: TRBV18
d_call: TRBD1

cdr3_nt: TGTGCCAGCACACGGGGAGTCGGGGAAAAACTGTTTTTT
cdr3_aa: CASTRGVGEKLFF
clone_size: NA
j_call: TRBJ1-4
v_call: TRBV2
d_call: NA

cdr3_nt: TGTGCCAGCAGCTCTCGCTCCACAGGGGGGCATCAGCCCCAGCATTTT
cdr3_aa: CASSSRSTGGHQPQHF
clone_size: NA
j_call: TRBJ1-5
v_call: TRBV7-9
d_call: TRBD1

cdr3_nt: TGTGCCAGCAGCGAGACAGGGGTAGAAGCTTTCTTT
cdr3_aa: CASSETGVEAFF
clone_size: NA
j_call: TRBJ1-1
v_call: TRBV7-2
d_call: TRBD1

cdr3_nt: TGCGCCAGCAGCCAATCTGGACGGCGACCTACAACTAATGAAAAACTGTTTTTT
cdr3_aa: CASSQSGRRPTTNEKLFF
clone_size: NA
j_call: TRBJ1-4
v_call: TRBV5-1
d_call: NA

cdr3_nt: TGTGCCAGCTCACCATTTAGCGGCCGGGGGTTAGCCAAAAACATTCAGTACTTC
cdr3_aa: CASSPFSGRGLAKNIQYF
clone_size: NA
j_call: TRBJ2-4
v_call: TRBV18
d_call: NA

cdr3_nt: TGTGCCAGCAGGCGGACAGGGGGAGGAGAGACCCAGTACTTC
cdr3_aa: CASRRTGGGETQYF
clone_size: NA
j_call: TRBJ2-5
v_call: TRBV5-4
d_call: TRBD1

cdr3_nt: TGCGCCAGCAGCTCGGGACCATCGGTGGCAGATACGCAGTATTTT
cdr3_aa: CASSSGPSVADTQYF
clone_size: NA
j_call: TRBJ2-3
v_call: TRBV5-1
d_call: NA

cdr3_nt: TGTGCCAGCAGTCCGAACCCTTCCGCGTTCAGCTCCTACGAGCAGTACTTC
cdr3_aa: CASSPNPSAFSSYEQYF
clone_size: NA
j_call: TRBJ2-7
v_call: TRBV27
d_call: NA

cdr3_nt: TGTGCCAGCACCTCTGGTGAAAAACTGTTTTTT
cdr3_aa: CASTSGEKLFF
clone_size: NA
j_call: TRBJ1-4
v_call: TRBV28
d_call: NA

cdr3_nt: TGTGCCAGCAGACATGATCCGGGACAGGGCCACGAGCAGTACTTC
cdr3_aa: CASRHDPGQGHEQYF
clone_size: NA
j_call: TRBJ2-7
v_call: TRBV6-5
d_call: TRBD1

cdr3_nt: TGTGCCAGTAGGTACAGCCTGAACACTGAAGCTTTCTTT
cdr3_aa: CASRYSLNTEAFF
clone_size: NA
j_call: TRBJ1-1
v_call: TRBV19
d_call: NA

cdr3_nt: TGCGCCAGCAGCTTGGTGTACCGCAAGAATAATGAAAAACTGTTTTTT
cdr3_aa: CASSLVYRKNNEKLFF
clone_size: once
j_call: TRBJ1-4
v_call: TRBV5-1
d_call: NA

cdr3_nt: TGTGCCAGCAGTTCCGGGGACAGGGCGAGTAATACGCAGTATTTT
cdr3_aa: CASSSGDRASNTQYF
clone_size: NA
j_call: TRBJ2-3
v_call: TRBV27
d_call: TRBD1

cdr3_nt: TGTGCCAGCAGCGGCCCGGGACCCAAATCCTACGAGCAGTACTTC
cdr3_aa: CASSGPGPKSYEQYF
clone_size: NA
j_call: TRBJ2-7
v_call: TRBV9
d_call: NA

cdr3_nt: TGTGCCAGCAGTTACTCGAGTGTCACAGATACGCAGTATTTT
cdr3_aa: CASSYSSVTDTQYF
clone_size: NA
j_call: TRBJ2-3
v_call: TRBV6-5
d_call: NA

cdr3_nt: TGCGCCAGCTCACGTGGGGGGGCTGGCACCGGGGAGCTGTTTTTT
cdr3_aa: CASSRGGAGTGELFF
clone_size: NA
j_call: TRBJ2-2
v_call: TRBV5-1
d_call: NA

cdr3_nt: TGTGCCAGCAGCTGGCCGTGGCAGCGCTACGAGCAGTACTTC
cdr3_aa: CASSWPWQRYEQYF
clone_size: NA
j_call: TRBJ2-7
v_call: TRBV5-5
d_call: NA

cdr3_nt: TGTGCCAGCAGGCAGGGACTAGCGGGGTCCTACGAGCAGTACTTC
cdr3_aa: CASRQGLAGSYEQYF
clone_size: NA
j_call: TRBJ2-7
v_call: TRBV28
d_call: TRBD2

cdr3_nt: TGTGCCAGCAGCCGGGGAGGGCGCACAGATACGCAGTATTTT
cdr3_aa: CASSRGGRTDTQYF
clone_size: NA
j_call: TRBJ2-3
v_call: TRBV7-9
d_call: TRBD2

cdr3_nt: TGTGCCAGCAGGGCTAGCGGGAGTGGTTTAACCGGGGAGCTGTTTTTT
cdr3_aa: CASRASGSGLTGELFF
clone_size: NA
j_call: TRBJ2-2
v_call: TRBV27
d_call: TRBD2

cdr3_nt: TGTGCTAGTGGTTTGGCTGTCGGGCCCCAGCATTTT
cdr3_aa: CASGLAVGPQHF
clone_size: NA
j_call: TRBJ1-5
v_call: TRBV12-5
d_call: NA

cdr3_nt: TGTGCCAGCAGTTACGCGAGGACAGACACATATACGCAGTATTTT
cdr3_aa: CASSYARTDTYTQYF
clone_size: NA
j_call: TRBJ2-3
v_call: TRBV6-5
d_call: NA

cdr3_nt: TGCGCCAGCAGCTTGGATGGGTCTGCCGCGATTAACTACGAGCAGTACTTC
cdr3_aa: CASSLDGSAAINYEQYF
clone_size: once
j_call: TRBJ2-7
v_call: TRBV5-1
d_call: NA

cdr3_nt: TGTGCCAGCAGCGCCGGGGCTCCCCGGAACGAGCACGAGCAGTACTTC
cdr3_aa: CASSAGAPRNEHEQYF
clone_size: NA
j_call: TRBJ2-7
v_call: TRBV7-9
d_call: NA

cdr3_nt: TGTGCCAGCAAGGGACTGGGACAGGGTATTTCTGGGGCCAACGTCCTGACTTTC
cdr3_aa: CASKGLGQGISGANVLTF
clone_size: once
j_call: TRBJ2-6
v_call: TRBV2
d_call: TRBD1

cdr3_nt: TGTGCCAGCAGCTTCTCGGACATCTCCTACGAGCAGTACTTC
cdr3_aa: CASSFSDISYEQYF
clone_size: NA
j_call: TRBJ2-7
v_call: TRBV13
d_call: NA

cdr3_nt: TGTGCCAGCAGCCAAGAAGCTACTCCAGGCTACACCTTC
cdr3_aa: CASSQEATPGYTF
clone_size: NA
j_call: TRBJ1-2
v_call: TRBV4-2
d_call: NA

cdr3_nt: TGTGCCAGCAGGAAGACAGGGGGGGACTCCTACGAGCAGTACTTC
cdr3_aa: CASRKTGGDSYEQYF
clone_size: NA
j_call: TRBJ2-7
v_call: TRBV28
d_call: TRBD1

cdr3_nt: TGTGCCAGCAGTCCACCCAACAGGGTGTTCCCTGAAGCTTTCTTT
cdr3_aa: CASSPPNRVFPEAFF
clone_size: NA
j_call: TRBJ1-1
v_call: TRBV6-5
d_call: NA